The subject of this entry is one T cell receptor beta chain. Its antigen is unidentified. The same CDR3 arises from other DNA sequences in this sample as well. The sample comes from a study of cytomegalovirus exposure and HLA in healthy donors. The study's findings and limits: Earlier analysis looked at TCR beta V segments, and most were productive about 90% or about 30% of the time. The authors listed some 150 TCR beta chains as cytomegalovirus-associated. When a later analysis compared HLA-associated TCR beta chains with equally common others, the HLA-associated chains turned out to be more clonally expanded and to have lower generation probabilities. The authors considered a cluster of highly shared sequence variants likely to be a sequencing artifact.

The PCR contained 60 Vbeta and 13 Jbeta primers. The protocol was immunoSEQ multiplex PCR, while the TCRdb copy is restricted to in-frame clones and leaves out a portion. The table includes 100,000 to 150,000 clones, roughly three quarters detected once. V lost 0 bases to trimming and J lost 6 bases, with 9 bases between them. Germline V gene data show CDR1 as SEHNR and CDR2 as FQNEAQ (reference sequence). CDR3 length equals 14 residues. The sequence derives from a man between 18 and 29 years old in good health and CMV-seronegative. The chain couples TRBV7-9 to TRBJ2-1; possibly TRBD2 for D (5 bases). Sequencing was carried out using PBMCs. CDR3 sequence (DNA): TGTGCCAGCAGCTTAGCGCGAGAGGGCAATGAGCAGTTCTTC. Residues: CASSLAREGNEQFF.